Sequencing of this T cell receptor (beta chain) was carried out in a study of shared clonotypes between healthy human individuals. Profiling relied on immunoSEQ multiplex PCR, and the TCRdb table lists in-frame clones only, not all of them. The sample consists of roughly 500,000 clones, more than 95% of them appearing once. With respect to this clone: No antigen is known for it.

Study-wide results and limits: The rarefaction results pointed to incomplete sorted-subset sequencing despite large depth.

The sequencing sample was made of naive CD4+ T cells sorted from blood. Subset: CD45RA+ positively selected. This TCR derives from a woman aged 25 to 39 in good health.

The CDR3 spells CASSLMGPKSDGYTF. The CDR3 DNA is TGCGCCAGCAGCTTAATGGGACCGAAGTCAGATGGCTACACCTTC. The rearrangement uses TRBV5-1 and TRBJ1-2, with D possibly TRBD1 on 5 matching bases. V was shortened by 2 bases and J by 6 bases, with 17 bases between the two germline ends. This CDR3 is 15 amino acids long. The germline V gene encodes CDR1 SGHRS and CDR2 YFSETQ.